This T cell receptor (beta chain) was obtained from a study of identical twins. Between the trimmed V and J ends, which lost 0 bases and 8 bases, there was a span of 17 bases. Germline V gene lookup returns CDR1 SGHTA and CDR2 FQGTGA. CDR3 length equals 16 residues. TCRdb analysed the 5' RACE reads with MiXCR anew, one entry per CDR3 protein. The profile shows about 470,000 distinct CDR3 sequences, approximately 24% of them singletons. These sequences were also reported in another study, on T cells expressing NK-cell markers.

Sequenced: CD4+ T cells sorted from blood. V gene TRBV7-3 combines with J gene TRBJ2-1; D is ambiguous. This clonotype was sampled from a woman younger than 30 in good health. DNA of the CDR3: TGTGCCAGCAGCTTAACACGGTCCTCCAGTTTCGATGAGCAGTTCTTC. It specifies CASSLTRSSSFDEQFF. The full variable domain, with the rest looked up from reference TRBV7-3 and TRBJ2-1, is GAGVSQTPSNKVTEKGKYVELRCDPISGHTALYWYRQSLGQGPEFLIYFQGTGAADDSGLPNDRFFAVRPEGSVSTLKIQRTERGDSAVYLCASSLTRSSSFDEQFFGPGTRLTVL.